This T cell receptor (beta chain) was sequenced for a study of blood T cell repertoires in COVID-19. Between the trimmed V and J ends, which lost 4 bases and 1 base, there was a span of 11 bases. The CDR3 is 15 residues long. Per germline, CDR1 LGHNA and CDR2 YSLEER. The protocol was immunoSEQ multiplex PCR, while the TCRdb copy is restricted to in-frame clones and leaves out a portion. The table lists around 170,000 clones, more than 85% of them singletons, with roughly 0.57% in the top ten. Source material: peripheral blood. This sequence was found in a man aged 60 to 75 with COVID-19, enrolled during active disease. J is TRBJ1-3 and V is TRBV4-3; D is undetermined. CDR3: CASSPAIGSGNTIYF. The CDR3 DNA follows: TGCGCCAGCAGCCCCGCCATCGGTTCTGGAAACACCATATATTTT.